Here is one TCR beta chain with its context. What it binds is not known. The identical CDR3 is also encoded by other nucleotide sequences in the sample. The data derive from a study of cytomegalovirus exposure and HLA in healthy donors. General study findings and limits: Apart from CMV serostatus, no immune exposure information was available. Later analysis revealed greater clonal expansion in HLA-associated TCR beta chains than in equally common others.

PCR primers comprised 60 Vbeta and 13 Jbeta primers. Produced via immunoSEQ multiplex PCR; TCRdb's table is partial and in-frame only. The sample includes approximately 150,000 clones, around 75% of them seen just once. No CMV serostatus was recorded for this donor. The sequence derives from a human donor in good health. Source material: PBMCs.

Here the CDR3 DNA reads TGTGCCAGCAGTTTAGCGGGAGGGTACGAGCAGTACTTC. Translated: CASSLAGGYEQYF. The gene calls are TRBV28 and TRBJ2-7; 9 nucleotides line up with TRBD2. The CDR3 contains 13 residues. Germline values: CDR1 MDHEN, CDR2 SYDVKM. V dropped 2 bases and J dropped 4; count of bases not matched to a gene: 0.